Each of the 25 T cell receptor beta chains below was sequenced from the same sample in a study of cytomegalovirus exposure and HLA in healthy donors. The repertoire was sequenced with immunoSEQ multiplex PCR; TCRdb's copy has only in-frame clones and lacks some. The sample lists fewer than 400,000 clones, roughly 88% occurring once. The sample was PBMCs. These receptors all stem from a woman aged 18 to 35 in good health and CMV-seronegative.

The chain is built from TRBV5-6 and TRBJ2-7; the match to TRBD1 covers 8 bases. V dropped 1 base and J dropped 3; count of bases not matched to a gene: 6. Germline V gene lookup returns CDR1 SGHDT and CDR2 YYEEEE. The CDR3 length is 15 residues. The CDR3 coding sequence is TGTGCCAGCAGCTTGCTGTCCGACAGGGGCTACGAGCAGTACTTC. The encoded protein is CASSLLSDRGYEQYF. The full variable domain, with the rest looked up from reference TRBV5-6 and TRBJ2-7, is DAGVTQSPTHLIKTRGQQVTLRCSPKSGHDTVSWYQQALGQGPQFIFQYYEEEERQRGNFPDRFSGHQFPNYSSELNVNALLLGDSALYLCASSLLSDRGYEQYFGPGTRLTVT.

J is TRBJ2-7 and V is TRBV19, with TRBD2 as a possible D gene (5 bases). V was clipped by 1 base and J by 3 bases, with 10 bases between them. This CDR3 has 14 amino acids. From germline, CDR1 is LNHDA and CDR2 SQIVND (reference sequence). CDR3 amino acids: CASSIAPEGYEQYF. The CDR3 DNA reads TGTGCCAGTAGTATAGCCCCCGAGGGCTACGAGCAGTACTTC.

CDR3 bases: TGTGCCAGCAGTTACAAGCGAGTCTCCTACAATGAGCAGTTCTTC. Translation: CASSYKRVSYNEQFF. The rearrangement joins TRBV6-5 to TRBJ2-1, with D unresolved. The CDR3 loop spans 15 amino acids. Germline values: CDR1 MNHEY, CDR2 SVGAGI. V dropped 2 bases and J dropped 0 bases, with 8 bases sitting between them.

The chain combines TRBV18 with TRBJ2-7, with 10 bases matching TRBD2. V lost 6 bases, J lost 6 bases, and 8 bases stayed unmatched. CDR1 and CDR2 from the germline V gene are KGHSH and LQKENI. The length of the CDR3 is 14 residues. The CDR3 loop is CASSEAGGPLEQYF. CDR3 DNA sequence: TGTGCCAGCTCCGAAGCGGGAGGGCCACTCGAGCAGTACTTC.

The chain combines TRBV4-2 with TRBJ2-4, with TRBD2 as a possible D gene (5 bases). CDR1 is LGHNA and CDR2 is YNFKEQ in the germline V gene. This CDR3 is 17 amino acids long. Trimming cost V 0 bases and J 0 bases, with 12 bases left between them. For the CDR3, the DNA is TGTGCCAGCAGCCAAGATGGCGAGGGCCTAGCCAAAAACATTCAGTACTTC. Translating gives CASSQDGEGLAKNIQYF.

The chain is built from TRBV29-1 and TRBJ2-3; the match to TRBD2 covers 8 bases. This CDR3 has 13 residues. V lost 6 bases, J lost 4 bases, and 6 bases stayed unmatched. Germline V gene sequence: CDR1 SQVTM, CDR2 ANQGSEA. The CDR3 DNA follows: TGCAGCGTGAAAGCGGGAGACGCAGATACGCAGTATTTT. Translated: CSVKAGDADTQYF.

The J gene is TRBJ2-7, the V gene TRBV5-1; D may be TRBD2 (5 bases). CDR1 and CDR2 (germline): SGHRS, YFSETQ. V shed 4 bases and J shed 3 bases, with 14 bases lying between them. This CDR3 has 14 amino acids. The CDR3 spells CASSAGGLGYEQYF. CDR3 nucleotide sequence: TGCGCCAGCAGCGCTGGAGGACTGGGCTACGAGCAGTACTTC.

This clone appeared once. In DNA form, the CDR3 reads TGTGCCAGCAGTAGGCAGGGGGTCTTTGAAAAACTGTTTTTT. This codes for CASSRQGVFEKLFF. This chain links TRBV25-1 with TRBJ1-4; 7 bases map to TRBD1. V shed 5 bases, J shed 7 bases, and the junction held 7 bases outside the gene matches. Germline CDR1 and CDR2: MGHDK and SYGVNS. The CDR3 has 14 residues.

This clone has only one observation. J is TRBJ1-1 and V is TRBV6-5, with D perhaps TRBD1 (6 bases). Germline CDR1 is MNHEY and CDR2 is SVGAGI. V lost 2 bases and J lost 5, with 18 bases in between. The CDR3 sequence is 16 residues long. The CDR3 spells CASSYLPTGWRTEAFF. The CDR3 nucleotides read TGTGCCAGCAGTTACCTTCCGACAGGTTGGAGGACTGAAGCTTTCTTT.

The CDR3 loop reads CASSPGQGTDEQYF. CDR3 coding DNA: TGTGCCAGCAGTCCGGGACAGGGGACCGACGAGCAGTACTTC. The chain couples TRBV11-3 to TRBJ2-7; the match to TRBD1 covers 10 bases. The J segment lost 5 bases and the V segment lost 6 bases, leaving 7 bases of the junction unmatched. Germline-derived CDR1 and CDR2 are SGHNT and YENEEA. The CDR3 is 14 residues long.

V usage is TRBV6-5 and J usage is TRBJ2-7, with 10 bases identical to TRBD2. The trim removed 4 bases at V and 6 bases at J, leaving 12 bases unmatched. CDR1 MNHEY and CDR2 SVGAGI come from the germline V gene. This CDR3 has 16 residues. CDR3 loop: CASSSPGLAGDTEQYF. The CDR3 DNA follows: TGTGCCAGCAGTTCCCCGGGGCTAGCGGGAGATACCGAGCAGTACTTC.

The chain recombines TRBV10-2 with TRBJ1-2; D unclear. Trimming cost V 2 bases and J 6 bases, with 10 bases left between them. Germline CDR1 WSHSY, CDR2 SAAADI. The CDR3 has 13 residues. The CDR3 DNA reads TGCGCCAGCAGTGAGGCAGGCTGGAATGGCTACACCTTC. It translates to CASSEAGWNGYTF.

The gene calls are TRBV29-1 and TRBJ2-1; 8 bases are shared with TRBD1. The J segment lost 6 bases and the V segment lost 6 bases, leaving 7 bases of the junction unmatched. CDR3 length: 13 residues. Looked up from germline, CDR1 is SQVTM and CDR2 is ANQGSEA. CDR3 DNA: TGCAGCGTGACGACAGGGGCGGGCAATGAGCAGTTCTTC. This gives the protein CSVTTGAGNEQFF.

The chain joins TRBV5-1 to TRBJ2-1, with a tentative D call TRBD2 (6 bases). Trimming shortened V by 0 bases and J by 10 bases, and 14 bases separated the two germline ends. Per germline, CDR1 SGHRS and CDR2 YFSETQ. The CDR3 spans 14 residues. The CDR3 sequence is CASSLVAGGTEQFF. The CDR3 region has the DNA TGCGCCAGCAGCTTGGTAGCCGGGGGAACAGAGCAGTTCTTC.

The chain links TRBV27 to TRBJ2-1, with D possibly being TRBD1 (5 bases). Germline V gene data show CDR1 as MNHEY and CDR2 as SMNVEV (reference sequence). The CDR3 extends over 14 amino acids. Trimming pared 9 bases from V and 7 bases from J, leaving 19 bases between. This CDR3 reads CASSVGQGWNEQFF. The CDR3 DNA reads TGTGCCAGTTCGGTCGGGCAGGGATGGAATGAGCAGTTCTTC.

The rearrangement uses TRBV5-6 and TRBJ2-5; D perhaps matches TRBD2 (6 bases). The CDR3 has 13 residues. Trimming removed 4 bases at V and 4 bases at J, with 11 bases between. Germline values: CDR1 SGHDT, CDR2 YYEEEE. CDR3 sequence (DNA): TGTGCCAGCAGCCCGCAGGGAGGAGAGACCCAGTACTTC. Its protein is CASSPQGGETQYF.

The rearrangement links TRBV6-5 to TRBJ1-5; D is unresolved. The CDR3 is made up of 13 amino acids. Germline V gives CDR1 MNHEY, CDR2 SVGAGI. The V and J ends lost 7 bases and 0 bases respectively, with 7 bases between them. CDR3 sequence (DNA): TGTGCCAGCACCGCTAATAGCAATCAGCCCCAGCATTTT. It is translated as CASTANSNQPQHF.

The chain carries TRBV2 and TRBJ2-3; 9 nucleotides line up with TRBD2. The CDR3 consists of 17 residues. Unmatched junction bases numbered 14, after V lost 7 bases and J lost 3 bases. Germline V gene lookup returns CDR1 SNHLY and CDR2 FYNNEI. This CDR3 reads CASTSSPPGLATDTQYF. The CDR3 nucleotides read TGTGCCAGCACCTCCTCTCCTCCGGGACTAGCAACAGATACGCAGTATTTT.

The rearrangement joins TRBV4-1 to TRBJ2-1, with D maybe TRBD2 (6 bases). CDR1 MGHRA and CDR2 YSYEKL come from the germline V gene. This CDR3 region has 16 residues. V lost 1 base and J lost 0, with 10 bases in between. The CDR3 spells CASSQVGGTSYNEQFF. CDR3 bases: TGCGCCAGCAGCCAAGTTGGGGGGACCTCCTACAATGAGCAGTTCTTC.

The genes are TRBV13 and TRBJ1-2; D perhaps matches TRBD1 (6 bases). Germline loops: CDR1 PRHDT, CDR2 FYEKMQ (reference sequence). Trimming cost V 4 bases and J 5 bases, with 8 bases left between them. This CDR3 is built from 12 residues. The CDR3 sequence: CASSWTEYGYTF. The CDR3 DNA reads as TGTGCCAGCAGCTGGACAGAATATGGCTACACCTTC.

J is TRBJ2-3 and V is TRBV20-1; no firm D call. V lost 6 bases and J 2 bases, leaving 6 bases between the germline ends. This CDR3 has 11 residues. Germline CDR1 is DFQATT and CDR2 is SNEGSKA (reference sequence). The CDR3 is CSADNTDTQYF. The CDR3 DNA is TGCAGTGCAGACAACACAGATACGCAGTATTTT.

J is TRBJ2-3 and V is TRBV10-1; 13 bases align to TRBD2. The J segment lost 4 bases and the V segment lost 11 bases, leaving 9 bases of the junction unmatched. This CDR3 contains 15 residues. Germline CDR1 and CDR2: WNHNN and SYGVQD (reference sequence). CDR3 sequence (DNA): TGCGCCGGACCCCCTACTAGCGGGAGGGCAGATACGCAGTATTTT. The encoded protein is CAGPPTSGRADTQYF.

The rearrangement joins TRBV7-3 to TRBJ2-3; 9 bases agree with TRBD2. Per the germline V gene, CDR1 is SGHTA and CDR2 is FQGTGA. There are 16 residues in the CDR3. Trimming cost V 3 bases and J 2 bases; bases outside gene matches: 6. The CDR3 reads CASSFWASGNTDTQYF. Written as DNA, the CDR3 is TGTGCCAGCAGCTTTTGGGCTAGCGGGAACACAGATACGCAGTATTTT.

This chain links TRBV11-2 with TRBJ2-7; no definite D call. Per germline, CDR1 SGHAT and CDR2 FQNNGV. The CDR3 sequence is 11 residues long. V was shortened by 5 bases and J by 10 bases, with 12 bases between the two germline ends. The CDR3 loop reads CASSAAQRQYF. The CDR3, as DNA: TGTGCCAGCAGCGCGGCCCAGCGTCAGTACTTC.

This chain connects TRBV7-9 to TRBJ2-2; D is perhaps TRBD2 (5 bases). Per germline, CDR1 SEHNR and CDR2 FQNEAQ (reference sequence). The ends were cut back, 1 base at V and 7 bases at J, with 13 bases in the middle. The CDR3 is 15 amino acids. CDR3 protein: CASSLGGPQYGELFF. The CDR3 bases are TGTGCCAGCAGCTTAGGAGGGCCCCAGTACGGGGAGCTGTTTTTT.